The sequence of this T cell receptor beta chain was determined in a study of patients and donors after allogeneic stem cell transplantation. The CDR3 has 12 residues. CDR1 and CDR2 from the germline V gene are DFQATT and SNEGSKA (reference sequence). This clonotype was picked up a small number of times. One end of the junction fails to match germline, which may point to a read error. One entry per CDR3 protein results from TCRdb running MiXCR on the RT-PCR reads. The repertoire has tens of thousands of distinct CDR3 sequences, roughly 29% of them found once; the top ten carry roughly 29%. The chain is built from TRBV20-1 and TRBJ1-1; D is unclear. The TCR originated in a human donor who was either an allogeneic HSCT recipient or a stem cell or donor lymphocyte infusion donor (not recorded which). It is not recorded whose cells these are; they may come from a transplant donor. The sequenced sample was blood, either unsorted or a sorted T cell fraction (not recorded which). The CDR3 DNA sequence: TGCAGTGCTAGAGACCGTTTCACTGAAGCCTTCTTT. Translating it yields CSARDRFTEAFF.